Detailed here is one T cell receptor beta chain. Its specificity is not known. This specimen belongs to a study of T-cell memory formation after mild COVID-19. Whole-study results and caveats: The main location of contracting CD4+ clones was CM and EM, and that of contracting CD8+ clones was EMRA.

TCRdb reprocessed the 5' RACE reads with MiXCR, giving one entry per CDR3 protein. Seen here are hundreds of thousands of distinct CDR3 sequences, about 17% observed once, and the top ten hold 3.5%. Sequenced material: PBMCs or a T cell subset sorted from them (not recorded which). The receptor was derived from a man between 18 and 29 years old who had mild COVID-19 (a few samples of this study predate the infection). Cell type and time point are not known.

The CDR3 DNA is TGTGCCAGCAGGGCTACAGGGGGCTTCGGTCCCCAGCATTTT. This translates into CASRATGGFGPQHF. This chain uses TRBV6-2 or TRBV6-3 with TRBJ1-5, with 9 positions matching TRBD1. The ends lost 6 bases at V and 10 bases at J; junction bases unmatched: 10. CDR1 MNHEY and CDR2 SVGEGT come from the germline V gene. The CDR3 is 14 amino acids.